This TCR beta chain originates from a study of cytomegalovirus exposure and HLA in healthy donors. Researchers ran the PCR with 60 Vbeta and 13 Jbeta primers. Libraries were prepared by immunoSEQ multiplex PCR; TCRdb keeps only in-frame clonotypes and omits some of them. Its table records about 130,000 clones. As regards this clone: Antigen specificity is unknown.

Germline loops: CDR1 SEHNR, CDR2 FQNEAQ (reference sequence). V lost 1 base, J lost 3 bases, and 9 bases lay in between. The CDR3 is 14 residues long. Study-level findings and limits: Later analysis showed TCR association rates varying by HLA locus, highest for DRB1 and lowest for HLA-C. Later analysis identified a missense DCLRE1C variant that was linked to TCR beta V- and J-gene trimming.

Each donor's status was that of a healthy bone marrow donor. J is TRBJ1-1 and V is TRBV7-9, with D uncertain. The material sequenced was PBMCs. The sequence was obtained from a man aged 18-30 years in good health and CMV-seronegative. CDR3 sequence reads: CASSLDLSDTEAFF. The CDR3 nucleotides are TGTGCCAGCAGCTTAGACCTCTCGGACACTGAAGCTTTCTTT.